This record looks at one TCR beta chain sequence and its context. This sample was taken from a study of T cells in Graves' hyperthyroidism and ophthalmopathy. RNA transcripts yielded amplified TCR beta CDR3 regions. The HTBI primer set was used in a first-round RT-PCR of the TCR CDR3. TCRdb re-analysed the multiplex PCR reads in MiXCR, keeping a single row per CDR3 protein. The repertoire holds some 490,000 distinct CDR3 sequences, 20% to 25% seen once, with approximately 49% in the top ten. Source material: blood. The receptor comes from a woman between 65 and 79 years old with Graves' ophthalmopathy.

CDR3 nucleotide sequence: TGCAGTGCTCTAGACGGTAATGAAAAACTGTTTTTT. Its protein product is CSALDGNEKLFF. The chain combines TRBV20-1 with TRBJ1-4; D unresolved. The CDR3 totals 12 residues. Germline V gene sequence: CDR1 DFQATT, CDR2 SNEGSKA (reference sequence). The ends were cut back, 5 bases at V and 4 bases at J, with 8 bases in the middle.